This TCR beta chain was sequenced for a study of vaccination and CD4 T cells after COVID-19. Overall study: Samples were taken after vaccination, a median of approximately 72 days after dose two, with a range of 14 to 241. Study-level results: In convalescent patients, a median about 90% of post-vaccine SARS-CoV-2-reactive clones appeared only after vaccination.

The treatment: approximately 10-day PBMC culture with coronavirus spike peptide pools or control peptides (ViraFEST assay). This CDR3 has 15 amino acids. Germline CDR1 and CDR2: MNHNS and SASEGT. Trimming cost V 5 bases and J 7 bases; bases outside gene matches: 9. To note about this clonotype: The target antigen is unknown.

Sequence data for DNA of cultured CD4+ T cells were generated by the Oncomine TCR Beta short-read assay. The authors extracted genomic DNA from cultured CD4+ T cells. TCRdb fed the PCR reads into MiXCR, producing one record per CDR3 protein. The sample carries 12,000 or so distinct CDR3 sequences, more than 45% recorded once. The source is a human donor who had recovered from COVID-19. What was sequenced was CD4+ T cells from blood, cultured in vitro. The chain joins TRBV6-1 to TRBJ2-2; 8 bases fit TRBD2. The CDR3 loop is CASSTREGYIGELFF. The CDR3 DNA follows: TGTGCCAGCAGTACCCGGGAGGGCTACATCGGGGAGCTGTTTTTT.